The entry that follows covers one TCR beta chain sequence. The data were taken from a study of blood T cells in healthy people across ages. It was with a sample-barcoded 5' primer and a J-beta primer mix that a second PCR of about 6 to 11 cycles was run. TCRdb called the 5' RACE reads again in MiXCR, with one record for every CDR3 protein. Here the sample spans approximately 290,000 distinct CDR3 sequences, 27% being singletons. Germline CDR1 and CDR2: LGHDT and YNNKEL (reference sequence). Trimming left V 1 base short and J 0 bases short, with 5 bases between. The CDR3 runs to 14 residues. This receptor was identified in a woman in her seventies in good health. The sample taken for sequencing was blood. The V gene is TRBV3-1, the J gene TRBJ2-3; D not resolved. The CDR3 is CASSQGYSTDTQYF. The CDR3 nucleotides are TGTGCCAGCAGCCAAGGCTACAGCACAGATACGCAGTATTTT.